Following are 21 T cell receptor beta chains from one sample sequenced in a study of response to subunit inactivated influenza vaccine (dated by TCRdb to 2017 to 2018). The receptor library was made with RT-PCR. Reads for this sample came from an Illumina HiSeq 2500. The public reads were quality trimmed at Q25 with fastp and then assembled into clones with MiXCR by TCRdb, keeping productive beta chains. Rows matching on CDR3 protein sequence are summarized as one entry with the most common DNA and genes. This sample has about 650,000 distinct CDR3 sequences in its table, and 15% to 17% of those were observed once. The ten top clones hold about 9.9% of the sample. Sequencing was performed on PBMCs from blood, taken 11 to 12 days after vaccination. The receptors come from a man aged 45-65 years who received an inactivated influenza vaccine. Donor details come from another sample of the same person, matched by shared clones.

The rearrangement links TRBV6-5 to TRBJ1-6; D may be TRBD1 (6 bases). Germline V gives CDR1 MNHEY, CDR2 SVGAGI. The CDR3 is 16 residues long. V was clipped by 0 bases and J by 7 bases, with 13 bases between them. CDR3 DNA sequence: TGTGCCAGCAGTTACTCGGGGGGCGGATGGAATTCACCCCTCCACTTT. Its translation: CASSYSGGGWNSPLHF.

The CDR3 region has the DNA TGTGCCAGCAGGGGAACACAGTACTTC. It yields the protein CASRGTQYF. The rearrangement joins TRBV21-1 to TRBJ2-7. TRBV21-1 is a known pseudogene. The CDR3 is 9 residues long.

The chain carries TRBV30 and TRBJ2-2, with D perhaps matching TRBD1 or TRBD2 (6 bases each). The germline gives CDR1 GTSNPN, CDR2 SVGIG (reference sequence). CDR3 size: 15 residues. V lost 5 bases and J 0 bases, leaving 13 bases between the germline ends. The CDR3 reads CAWVGGTSNTGELFF. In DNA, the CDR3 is TGTGCCTGGGTTGGGGGGACATCGAACACCGGGGAGCTGTTTTTT.

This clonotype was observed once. CDR3 nucleotides: TGTGCCATCAGTGAGTCGATCCTGGGGAGCTCCTACGAGCAGTACTTC. Translated: CAISESILGSSYEQYF. The chain employs TRBV10-3 and TRBJ2-7; the D gene is possibly TRBD2 (5 bases). The CDR3 runs to 16 residues. Trimming pared 0 bases from V and 0 bases from J, leaving 12 bases between. Germline lookup yields CDR1 ENHRY and CDR2 SYGVKD.

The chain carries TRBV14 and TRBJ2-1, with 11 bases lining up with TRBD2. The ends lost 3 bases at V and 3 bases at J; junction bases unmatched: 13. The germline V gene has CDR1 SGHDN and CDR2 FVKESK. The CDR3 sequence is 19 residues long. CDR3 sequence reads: CASSHTPGTSGTHYNEQFF. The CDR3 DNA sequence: TGTGCCAGCAGCCATACGCCCGGGACTAGCGGAACGCACTACAATGAGCAGTTCTTC.

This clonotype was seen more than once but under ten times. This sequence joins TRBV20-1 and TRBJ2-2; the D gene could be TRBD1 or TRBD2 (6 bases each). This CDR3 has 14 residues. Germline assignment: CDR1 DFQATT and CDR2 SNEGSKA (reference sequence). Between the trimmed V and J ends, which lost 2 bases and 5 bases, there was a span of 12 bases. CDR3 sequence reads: CSARLGGGTGELFF. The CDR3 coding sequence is TGCAGTGCTAGACTCGGGGGCGGAACCGGGGAGCTGTTTTTT.

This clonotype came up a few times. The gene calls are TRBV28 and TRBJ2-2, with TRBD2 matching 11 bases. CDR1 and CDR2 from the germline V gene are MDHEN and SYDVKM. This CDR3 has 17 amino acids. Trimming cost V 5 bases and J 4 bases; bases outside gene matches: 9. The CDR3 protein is CASSGTTSGRVTGELFF. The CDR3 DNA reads TGTGCCAGCAGTGGTACCACTAGCGGGAGAGTCACCGGGGAGCTGTTTTTT.

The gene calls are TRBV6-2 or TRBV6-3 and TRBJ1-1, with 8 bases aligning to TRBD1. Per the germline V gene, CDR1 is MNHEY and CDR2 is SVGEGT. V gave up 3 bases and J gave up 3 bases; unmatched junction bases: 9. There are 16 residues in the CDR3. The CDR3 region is CASSYRQGMIDTEAFF. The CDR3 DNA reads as TGTGCCAGCAGTTATCGACAGGGGATGATCGACACTGAAGCTTTCTTT.

Written as DNA, the CDR3 is TGTGCCAGCAGCTTATGGATCGGGTCAGTCCAAGACGAGCAGTACTTC. This translates into CASSLWIGSVQDEQYF. The chain carries TRBV11-2 and TRBJ2-7, with D uncertain. The length of the CDR3 is 16 residues. The V gene lost 2 bases and the J gene lost 5 bases, with 19 bases spanning the gap. The germline V gene has CDR1 SGHAT and CDR2 FQNNGV.

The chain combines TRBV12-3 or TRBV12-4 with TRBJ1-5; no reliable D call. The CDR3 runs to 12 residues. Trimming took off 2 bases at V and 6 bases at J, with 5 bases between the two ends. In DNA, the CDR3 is TGTGCCAGCAGTTTAATAGGTCAGCCCCAGCATTTT. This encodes CASSLIGQPQHF.

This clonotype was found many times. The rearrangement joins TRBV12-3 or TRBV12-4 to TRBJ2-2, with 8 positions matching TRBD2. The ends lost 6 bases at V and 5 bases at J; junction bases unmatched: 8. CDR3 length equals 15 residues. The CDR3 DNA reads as TGTGCCAGCAGCGAAGGACTAGCAGGAACCGGGGAGCTGTTTTTT. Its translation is CASSEGLAGTGELFF.

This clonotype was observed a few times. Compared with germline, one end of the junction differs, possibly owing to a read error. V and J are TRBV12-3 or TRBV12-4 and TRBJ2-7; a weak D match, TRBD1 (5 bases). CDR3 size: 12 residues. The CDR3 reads CASSFRPGPLLF. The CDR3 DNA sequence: TGTGCCAGCAGTTTTAGGCCAGGGCCGCTTCTCTTC.

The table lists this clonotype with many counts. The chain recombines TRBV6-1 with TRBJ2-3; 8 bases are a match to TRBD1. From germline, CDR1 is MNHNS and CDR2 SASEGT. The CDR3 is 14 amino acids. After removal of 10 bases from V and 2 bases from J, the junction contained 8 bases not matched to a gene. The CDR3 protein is CATVTGESTDTQYF. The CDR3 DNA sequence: TGTGCCACGGTGACAGGGGAGTCCACAGATACGCAGTATTTT.

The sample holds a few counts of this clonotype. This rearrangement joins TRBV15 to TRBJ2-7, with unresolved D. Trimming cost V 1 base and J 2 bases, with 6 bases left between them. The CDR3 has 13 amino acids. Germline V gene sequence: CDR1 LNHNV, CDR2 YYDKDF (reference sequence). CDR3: CATSRVFPYEQYF. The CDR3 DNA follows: TGTGCCACCAGCAGAGTTTTTCCCTACGAGCAGTACTTC.

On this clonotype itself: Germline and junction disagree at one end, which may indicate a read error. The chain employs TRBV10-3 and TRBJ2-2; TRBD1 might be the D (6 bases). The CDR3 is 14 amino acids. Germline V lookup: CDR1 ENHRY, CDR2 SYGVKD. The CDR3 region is CAIRDSQHNGELLF. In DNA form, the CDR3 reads TGTGCCATCAGGGACAGTCAGCATAACGGGGAGCTGCTTTTT.

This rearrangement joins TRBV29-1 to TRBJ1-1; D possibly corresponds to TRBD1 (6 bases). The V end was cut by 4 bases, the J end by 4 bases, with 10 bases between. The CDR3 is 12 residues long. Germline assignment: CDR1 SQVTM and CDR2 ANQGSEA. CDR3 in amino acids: CSVGRGATEAFF. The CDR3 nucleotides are TGCAGCGTTGGCAGGGGTGCCACTGAAGCTTTCTTT.

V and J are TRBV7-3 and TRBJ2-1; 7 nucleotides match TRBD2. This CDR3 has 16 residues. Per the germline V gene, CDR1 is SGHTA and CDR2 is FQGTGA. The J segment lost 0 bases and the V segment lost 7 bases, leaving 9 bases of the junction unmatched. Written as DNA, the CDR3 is TGTGCCAGCAACCACGGGAGCGGGGCCTCCTACAATGAGCAGTTCTTC. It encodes CASNHGSGASYNEQFF. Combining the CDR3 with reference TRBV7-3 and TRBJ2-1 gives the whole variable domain GAGVSQTPSNKVTEKGKYVELRCDPISGHTALYWYRQSLGQGPEFLIYFQGTGAADDSGLPNDRFFAVRPEGSVSTLKIQRTERGDSAVYLCASNHGSGASYNEQFFGPGTRLTVL.

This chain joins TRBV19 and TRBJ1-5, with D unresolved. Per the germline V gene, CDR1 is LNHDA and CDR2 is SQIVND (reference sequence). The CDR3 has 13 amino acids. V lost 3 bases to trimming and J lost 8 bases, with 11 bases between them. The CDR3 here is CASSMVDFEPQHF. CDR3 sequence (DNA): TGTGCCAGTAGTATGGTGGATTTTGAGCCCCAGCATTTT.

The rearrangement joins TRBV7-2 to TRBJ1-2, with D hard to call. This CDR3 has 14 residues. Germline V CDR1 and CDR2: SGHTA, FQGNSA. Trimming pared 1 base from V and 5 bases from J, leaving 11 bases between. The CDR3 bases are TGTGCCAGCAGCTTAGGGCGGAACACTTATGGCTACACCTTC. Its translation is CASSLGRNTYGYTF. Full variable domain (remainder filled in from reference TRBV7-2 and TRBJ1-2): GAGVSQSPSNKVTEKGKDVELRCDPISGHTALYWYRQSLGQGLEFLIYFQGNSAPDKSGLPSDRFSAERTGGSVSTLTIQRTQQEDSAVYLCASSLGRNTYGYTFGSGTRLTVV.

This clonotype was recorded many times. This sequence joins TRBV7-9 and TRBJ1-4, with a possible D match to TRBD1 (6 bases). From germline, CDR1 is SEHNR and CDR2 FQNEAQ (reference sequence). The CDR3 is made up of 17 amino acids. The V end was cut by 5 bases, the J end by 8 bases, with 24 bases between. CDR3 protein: CASSRSRGALREEKLFF. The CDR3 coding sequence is TGTGCCAGCAGCCGGAGCAGGGGTGCTTTGAGGGAGGAAAAACTGTTTTTT.

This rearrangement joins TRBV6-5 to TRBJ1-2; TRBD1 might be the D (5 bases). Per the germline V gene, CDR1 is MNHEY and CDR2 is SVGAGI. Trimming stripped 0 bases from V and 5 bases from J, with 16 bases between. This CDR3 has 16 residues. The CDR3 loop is CASSYSGVGPRYGYTF. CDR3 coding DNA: TGTGCCAGCAGTTACTCGGGGGTTGGTCCTAGGTATGGCTACACCTTC.